This entry describes one T cell receptor (beta chain). Its antigen remains unidentified. The length of the CDR3 is 12 residues. Germline V gives CDR1 SQVTM, CDR2 ANQGSEA. Trimming pared 6 bases from V and 5 bases from J, leaving 11 bases between. These data are taken from a study of cytomegalovirus exposure and HLA in healthy donors. General study findings and limits: The authors later found TCR association rates varying by HLA locus, with DRB1 most and HLA-C fewest.

In the PCR, 60 Vbeta and 13 Jbeta primers were used. Some clones are missing from TCRdb's copy, which holds only in-frame ones; the method was immunoSEQ multiplex PCR. The sample holds fewer than 150,000 clones; over 75% are singletons and the top ten take 1.2%. This chain uses TRBV29-1 with TRBJ2-1; maybe TRBD2 (6 bases). The sequence was obtained from a man aged 50 to 60 in good health and CMV-seronegative. The sample consisted of PBMCs. As DNA, the CDR3 is TGCAGCGTCGCACCGGGAGACAATGAGCAGTTCTTC. This codes for CSVAPGDNEQFF.